Presented here are 5 T cell receptor beta chains from one specimen sequenced in a study of blood T cell repertoires in COVID-19. Assay: immunoSEQ multiplex PCR; the TCRdb copy retains only in-frame clones and omits some. The profile covers under 200,000 clones, with 82% appearing a single time and around 8% taken by the ten largest. Sequenced: peripheral blood. The receptors derive from a woman in her fifties or sixties with COVID-19, enrolled during active disease.

The chain employs TRBV28 and TRBJ1-2; a possible D gene is TRBD1 (5 bases). CDR1 and CDR2 from the germline V gene are MDHEN and SYDVKM. The CDR3 consists of 14 residues. V lost 4 bases and J 5 bases, leaving 14 bases between the germline ends. Written as DNA, the CDR3 is TGTGCCAGCAGTTGGAGTCGGGGGATTTATGGCTACACCTTC. This sequence encodes CASSWSRGIYGYTF.

This chain connects TRBV20-1 to TRBJ2-7, with 7 bases identical to TRBD1. This CDR3 region has 12 residues. V lost 3 bases, J lost 7 bases, and 6 bases stayed unmatched. Per germline, CDR1 DFQATT and CDR2 SNEGSKA (reference sequence). CDR3 region: CSASPDRYEQYF. For the CDR3, the DNA is TGCAGTGCTAGTCCGGACAGGTATGAGCAGTACTTC.

The CDR3 DNA reads as TGTGCCACCAGCAGGGGGTACGGGAATGGAAACACCATATATTTT. Its protein product is CATSRGYGNGNTIYF. The V gene is TRBV15, the J gene TRBJ1-3, with D uncertain. Germline loops: CDR1 LNHNV, CDR2 YYDKDF (reference sequence). The CDR3 is 15 amino acids. The ends were cut back, 3 bases at V and 3 bases at J, with 12 bases in the middle.

In its sample, this clone was seen once. The sample has other DNA sequences that encode this CDR3 too. This sequence joins TRBV2 and TRBJ1-5, with 7 nucleotides matching TRBD1. The CDR3 consists of 15 residues. Germline-derived CDR1 and CDR2 are SNHLY and FYNNEI. Trimming at V came to 5 bases and at J to 0 bases, leaving 4 bases not matched to a gene. CDR3 loop: CASSPDRNSNQPQHF. The CDR3 DNA sequence: TGTGCCAGCAGTCCGGACAGGAATAGCAATCAGCCCCAGCATTTT.

This clone was counted between two and nine times. This rearrangement joins TRBV5-6 to TRBJ2-1, with TRBD1 matching 8 bases. Unmatched junction bases numbered 4, after V lost 3 bases and J lost 2 bases. Germline loops: CDR1 SGHDT, CDR2 YYEEEE. The CDR3 is 15 residues long. The CDR3: CASSSTRGPYNEQFF. CDR3 coding DNA: TGTGCCAGCAGCTCCACCAGGGGGCCCTACAATGAGCAGTTCTTC.